Following are 32 T cell receptor beta chains from one sample sequenced in a study of T-cell reconstitution after alpha-beta-depleted transplantation in children (dated by TCRdb to 2016 to 2017). Library preparation was by PCR. Sequenced on an Illumina HiSeq 2500. TCR libraries were prepared with molecular barcoding, using unique molecular identifiers to normalize TCRbeta repertoire quantification. Clones were called with MiXCR by TCRdb after fastp trimmed the public reads at Q25, and only in-frame beta chains were retained. Each CDR3 protein gets just one entry, which takes the most common genes and DNA from the rows behind it. The sample yields some 240,000 distinct CDR3 sequences; 9.7% were counted once. Around 5.1% of the sample lies in the top ten. The sample consisted of PBMCs from the stem cell graft donor, taken from the stem cell graft. The receptors derive from a human donor who donated a stem cell graft to a child with SCID.

This clonotype was seen many times. V gene TRBV20-1 combines with J gene TRBJ1-2; tentatively, D is TRBD1 (5 bases). The V end was cut by 0 bases, the J end by 6 bases, with 14 bases between. This CDR3 has 14 residues. Germline assignment: CDR1 DFQATT and CDR2 SNEGSKA (reference sequence). As DNA, the CDR3 is TGCAGTGCTAGAGATCCATCCGGGGGTGATGGCTACACCTTC. Its protein is CSARDPSGGDGYTF.

V is TRBV24-1 and J is TRBJ2-1, with 9 bases fitting TRBD2. Germline CDR1 and CDR2: KGHDR and SFDVKD. Trimming removed 6 bases from V and 3 bases from J; junction bases left unmatched: 5. The CDR3 has 15 amino acids. The chain's CDR3 is CATSRGSGGYNEQFF. The DNA of the CDR3 is TGTGCCACCAGTAGGGGTAGCGGGGGCTACAATGAGCAGTTCTTC.

This clonotype has a handful of counts. V usage is TRBV2 and J usage is TRBJ2-2; the D call may be TRBD1 or TRBD2 (5 bases each). Germline CDR1 reads SNHLY; CDR2 reads FYNNEI. The V gene lost 6 bases and the J gene lost 6 bases, with 14 bases spanning the gap. The CDR3 runs 14 residues. This chain's CDR3 is CASRDGTVPGELFF. As DNA, the CDR3 is TGTGCCAGCAGGGACGGGACGGTTCCCGGGGAGCTGTTTTTT.

This clonotype was counted at least ten times. J is TRBJ1-2 and V is TRBV4-1; TRBD1 matches at 9 bases. CDR3 length equals 16 residues. Trimming at V came to 2 bases and at J to 8 bases, leaving 12 bases not matched to a gene. Germline loops: CDR1 MGHRA, CDR2 YSYEKL. CDR3: CASSQRPDRGAEGYTF. CDR3 sequence (DNA): TGCGCCAGCAGCCAACGGCCGGACAGGGGAGCCGAGGGCTACACCTTC.

This clonotype appeared many times. The chain couples TRBV4-3 to TRBJ1-3; D remains unclear. The CDR3 runs to 15 residues. The V gene's germline CDR1 is LGHNA and CDR2 YSLEER. V was clipped by 1 base and J by 4 bases, with 11 bases between them. The CDR3 sequence is CASSQVWAPGNTIYF. DNA of the CDR3: TGCGCCAGCAGCCAAGTTTGGGCACCAGGAAACACCATATATTTT.

Points on this clonotype: This may arise from a read error, as a much more abundant clone is one base away. This chain uses TRBV27 with TRBJ1-2, with unresolved D. The V gene's germline CDR1 is MNHEY and CDR2 SMNVEV (reference sequence). The CDR3 is 15 amino acids. CDR3 residues: CASSPLTTALHGDTF. Here the CDR3 DNA reads TGTGCCAGCAGTCCCTTGACCACAGCCCTTCATGGCGACACCTTC.

There are many counts of this clonotype. The V and J genes are TRBV12-3 or TRBV12-4 and TRBJ2-7; D is undetermined. Trimming took off 5 bases at V and 2 bases at J, with 16 bases between the two ends. This CDR3 comprises 15 residues. In DNA, the CDR3 is TGTGCCAGCAGTCTCCGATCCCTGAGCCCCTACGAGCAGTACTTC. Translating it yields CASSLRSLSPYEQYF.

This clonotype was counted many times. The chain joins TRBV5-5 to TRBJ2-2; 7 bases map to TRBD1. The CDR3 has 14 amino acids. The V gene end was trimmed by 4 bases and the J gene end by 4 bases; junction bases not matched to a gene: 4. Germline values: CDR1 SGHKS, CDR2 YYEKEE (reference sequence). The DNA of the CDR3 is TGTGCCAGCAGCAGAGGGACAGCCACCGGGGAGCTGTTTTTT. Translation: CASSRGTATGELFF.

This clonotype has ten or more counts. The J gene is TRBJ2-7, the V gene TRBV20-1, with 9 bases aligning to TRBD1. V dropped 6 bases and J dropped 5; count of bases not matched to a gene: 11. Germline V lookup: CDR1 DFQATT, CDR2 SNEGSKA (reference sequence). This CDR3 has 14 residues. CDR3 loop: CSAAGTGHLNEQYF. The CDR3 coding sequence is TGCAGTGCCGCCGGGACAGGGCATTTGAACGAGCAGTACTTC.

In its sample, this clonotype was seen many times. This chain links TRBV29-1 with TRBJ1-4; perhaps TRBD1 as D (6 bases). Trimming removed 7 bases at V and 1 base at J, with 22 bases between. The length of the CDR3 is 17 residues. Germline V gene sequence: CDR1 SQVTM, CDR2 ANQGSEA. The CDR3 reads CSEGDIITAGTNEKLFF. CDR3 sequence (DNA): TGCAGCGAGGGGGACATAATCACCGCGGGAACTAATGAAAAACTGTTTTTT.

The chain combines TRBV6-1 with TRBJ1-1; perhaps TRBD1 as D (5 bases). Germline loops: CDR1 MNHNS, CDR2 SASEGT. This CDR3 spans 15 amino acids. V lost 7 bases and J 1 base, leaving 16 bases between the germline ends. DNA of the CDR3: TGTGCCAGCACGCTCGGGCGGGGGGGGAACACTGAAGCTTTCTTT. This encodes CASTLGRGGNTEAFF.

This clonotype appeared many times. The J gene is TRBJ2-5, the V gene TRBV20-1; maybe TRBD2 (5 bases). Germline V gene sequence: CDR1 DFQATT, CDR2 SNEGSKA (reference sequence). The germline V and J ends were trimmed by 6 bases and 1 base, with 18 bases remaining between them. CDR3 length equals 15 residues. In DNA form, the CDR3 reads TGCAGTGCGGTCCATGGAGGCGTACCCCAAGAGACCCAGTACTTC. Amino acid sequence: CSAVHGGVPQETQYF.

This clonotype was counted at least ten times. This chain links TRBV28 with TRBJ2-7; no firm D call. The germline CDR1 and CDR2 sequences are MDHEN and SYDVKM. The CDR3 consists of 12 residues. CDR3 nucleotide sequence: TGTGCCAGCAGTTCCATTAACACCAGGAGCGCCGTC. Residues: CASSSINTRSAV.

This clonotype has at least ten counts. This chain connects TRBV20-1 to TRBJ2-2; D call uncertain. The CDR3 contains 13 residues. Germline CDR1 is DFQATT and CDR2 is SNEGSKA (reference sequence). Trimming took off 2 bases at V and 6 bases at J, with 10 bases between the two ends. CDR3 loop: CSARFGEAGELFF. The CDR3 bases are TGCAGTGCTAGATTTGGTGAGGCCGGGGAGCTGTTTTTT.

This clonotype was counted at least ten times. This chain joins TRBV11-2 and TRBJ2-2, with D perhaps TRBD1 (6 bases). The CDR3 contains 14 residues. Germline V gene data show CDR1 as SGHAT and CDR2 as FQNNGV. The V end lost 8 bases, the J end lost 5 bases, and 15 bases lay between the germline ends. The DNA of the CDR3 is TGTGCCAGCCGGGGAGACAGGCCTACCGGGGAGCTGTTTTTT. Translation gives CASRGDRPTGELFF.

This clonotype was observed many times. The V and J genes are TRBV28 and TRBJ2-7, with TRBD2 matching over 7 bases. With V trimmed by 3 bases and J by 2 bases, 4 bases remained unmatched. The CDR3 totals 14 residues. Germline V lookup: CDR1 MDHEN, CDR2 SYDVKM. The CDR3 region is CASSFRGRAYEQYF. The CDR3 coding sequence is TGTGCCAGCAGTTTCAGAGGGAGGGCCTACGAGCAGTACTTC.

This clonotype was found many times. CDR3 coding DNA: TGCAGTGCTAGCTTTTCTGGACGGATAAATCAGCCCCAGCATTTT. Translation: CSASFSGRINQPQHF. V and J are TRBV20-1 and TRBJ1-5, with D unresolved. In germline, CDR1 is DFQATT, CDR2 SNEGSKA (reference sequence). CDR3 size: 15 residues. V was shortened by 3 bases and J by 4 bases, with 16 bases between the two germline ends.

This clonotype was seen ten or more times. The chain combines TRBV7-2 with TRBJ1-5; D is unclear. The CDR3 has 17 residues. V lost 0 bases and J 0 bases, leaving 12 bases between the germline ends. Germline V gives CDR1 SGHTA, CDR2 FQGNSA. The CDR3 DNA sequence: TGTGCCAGCAGCTTAGCCCTAGGGATTACTAGCAATCAGCCCCAGCATTTT. The encoded protein is CASSLALGITSNQPQHF.

This clonotype was observed many times. This chain's CDR3 is CASGSGGRTEAFF. The CDR3 nucleotides read TGTGCTAGTGGTTCCGGGGGTAGAACTGAAGCTTTCTTT. The chain has TRBV12-5 and TRBJ1-1, with D possibly being TRBD1 (5 bases). V was trimmed by 4 bases and J by 5 bases, leaving 11 bases between them. Germline lookup yields CDR1 LGHNT and CDR2 FRNRAP. This CDR3 region has 13 residues.

The V call is TRBV5-6, the J call TRBJ2-1, with 8 nucleotides matching TRBD1. The CDR3 length is 21 residues. Germline trimming cut 1 base from V and 1 base from J; bases unmatched to any gene: 19. Germline CDR1 is SGHDT and CDR2 is YYEEEE. The CDR3 here is CASSLRWGRGQVLFSYNEQFF. CDR3 DNA sequence: TGTGCCAGCAGCTTGCGATGGGGCAGGGGGCAAGTCTTATTTTCCTACAATGAGCAGTTCTTC.

This clonotype has at least ten counts. J is TRBJ1-2 and V is TRBV24-1; possible D gene TRBD1, 5 bases. In germline, CDR1 is KGHDR, CDR2 SFDVKD. V lost 3 bases and J 4 bases, leaving 14 bases between the germline ends. CDR3 length equals 15 residues. The CDR3 is CATSDGDLTLYGYTF. For the CDR3, the DNA is TGTGCCACCAGTGATGGGGACTTGACGCTCTATGGCTACACCTTC.

This clonotype showed up many times. The chain uses TRBV12-3 or TRBV12-4 and TRBJ1-1; no clear D gene. Trimming took 5 bases from V and 1 from J, leaving 11 bases between them. This CDR3 is 14 amino acids long. For the CDR3, the DNA is TGTGCCAGCAGTACCGGCGGGAAGAACACTGAAGCTTTCTTT. Its translation is CASSTGGKNTEAFF.

The table lists this clonotype with many counts. The chain links TRBV5-1 to TRBJ2-7; D assignment may be TRBD1 or TRBD2 (5 bases each). Trimming shortened V by 6 bases and J by 0 bases, and 10 bases separated the two germline ends. This CDR3 region has 13 residues. Germline CDR1 reads SGHRS; CDR2 reads YFSETQ. CDR3: CASNPGSSYEQYF. CDR3 sequence (DNA): TGCGCCAGCAATCCAGGGAGCTCCTACGAGCAGTACTTC.

This clonotype was detected many times. The chain has TRBV2 and TRBJ1-1; D is unresolved. Germline loops: CDR1 SNHLY, CDR2 FYNNEI. V shed 3 bases and J shed 3 bases, with 5 bases lying between them. This CDR3 has 12 amino acids. CDR3 bases: TGTGCCAGCAGTGAGCAGGACACTGAAGCTTTCTTT. The encoded protein is CASSEQDTEAFF.

This clonotype showed up many times. The chain employs TRBV7-3 and TRBJ2-3; D is possibly TRBD2 (6 bases). The CDR3 has 15 amino acids. Trimming stripped 2 bases from V and 2 bases from J, with 11 bases between. Germline CDR1 is SGHTA and CDR2 is FQGTGA. The CDR3: CASSLGGGVTDTQYF. CDR3 in DNA: TGTGCCAGCAGCTTAGGAGGCGGGGTCACAGATACGCAGTATTTT.

This clonotype was detected only a few times. The rearrangement links TRBV30 to TRBJ1-1; no reliable D call. The CDR3 extends over 14 amino acids. Germline lookup yields CDR1 GTSNPN and CDR2 SVGIG (reference sequence). Trimming pared 2 bases from V and 2 bases from J, leaving 12 bases between. The CDR3 DNA follows: TGTGCCTGGAGTCCCCGACAAAGAAACACTGAAGCTTTCTTT. This sequence encodes CAWSPRQRNTEAFF.

This chain joins TRBV7-3 and TRBJ2-2; D is perhaps TRBD1 (6 bases). There are 16 residues in the CDR3. Germline assignment: CDR1 SGHTA and CDR2 FQGTGA. Trimming pared 2 bases from V and 4 bases from J, leaving 14 bases between. The CDR3 nucleotides read TGTGCCAGCAGCTTAGCAGGGGACCTGAGCACCGGGGAGCTGTTTTTT. This codes for CASSLAGDLSTGELFF.

This clonotype has ten or more counts. The chain joins TRBV9 to TRBJ1-1, with 7 bases lining up with TRBD1. Trimming removed 2 bases from V and 5 bases from J; junction bases left unmatched: 3. Germline V gives CDR1 SGDLS, CDR2 YYNGEE. This CDR3 contains 13 residues. As DNA, the CDR3 is TGTGCCAGCAGCGTGACACAGGGGACTGAAGCTTTCTTT. Translated: CASSVTQGTEAFF.

This clonotype was detected many times. The chain joins TRBV4-1 to TRBJ2-2, with 11 bases matching TRBD2. V was clipped by 4 bases and J by 7 bases; unmatched bases: 2. Germline V gene data show CDR1 as MGHRA and CDR2 as YSYEKL. The CDR3 has 14 residues. Written as DNA, the CDR3 is TGCGCCAGCAGCCTAGCGGGGGGGGTCGGGGAGCTGTTTTTT. Translated: CASSLAGGVGELFF.

The sample holds many counts of this clonotype. CDR3 nucleotides: TGTGCCAGTAGCCCACTTAGACGGCAGGGTAACACTGAAGCTTTCTTT. Amino acid sequence: CASSPLRRQGNTEAFF. The chain joins TRBV19 to TRBJ1-1; tentative D call: TRBD1 (5 bases). Germline V gene lookup returns CDR1 LNHDA and CDR2 SQIVND (reference sequence). V lost 6 bases to trimming and J lost 2 bases, with 19 bases between them. The CDR3 is 16 residues long.

In this sample, this clonotype turned up many times. The CDR3 DNA sequence: TGTGCCAGCAGTTATCGTGGGACACAGGGGGCCGGGGAGCTGTTTTTT. It specifies CASSYRGTQGAGELFF. The chain combines TRBV12-3 or TRBV12-4 with TRBJ2-2; 8 nucleotides agree with TRBD1. The V segment lost 4 bases and the J segment 6 bases; nucleotides outside the gene matches: 10. CDR3 length equals 16 residues.

V and J are TRBV6-2 or TRBV6-3 and TRBJ2-1; D is possibly TRBD1 (5 bases). This CDR3 is 12 amino acids long. Germline lookup yields CDR1 MNHEY and CDR2 SVGEGT. Trimming shortened V by 3 bases and J by 7 bases, and 7 bases separated the two germline ends. The CDR3: CASSYNRNEQFF. CDR3 coding DNA: TGTGCCAGCAGTTATAACAGGAATGAGCAGTTCTTC.